Presented here are 27 T cell receptor beta chains from one specimen sequenced in a study of blood T cells in healthy people across ages. Through a sample-barcoded 5' primer and a J-beta primer mix, a second PCR was run for roughly 7 to 12 cycles. TCRdb recomputed calls from the 5' RACE reads with MiXCR, one row per CDR3 protein. The sample gives 1,500,000 or so distinct CDR3 sequences, around 40% of which show up once; less than 5% is in the top ten. Sequencing used blood. These receptors were taken from a woman aged 18-29 years in good health.

This clonotype was seen a handful of times. The chain uses TRBV7-9 and TRBJ2-5; maybe TRBD1 (6 bases). Germline CDR1 and CDR2: SEHNR and FQNEAQ (reference sequence). The CDR3 is 14 amino acids. Trimming pared 1 base from V and 4 bases from J, leaving 10 bases between. The CDR3 reads CASSLGQDRETQYF. The CDR3 nucleotides are TGTGCCAGCAGCTTAGGACAGGATCGAGAGACCCAGTACTTC.

The CDR3 loop reads CASSLSQGAAQPQHF. The CDR3 coding sequence is TGTGCCAGCAGCTTATCACAGGGGGCGGCTCAGCCCCAGCATTTT. The gene calls are TRBV7-9 and TRBJ1-5; TRBD1 agrees at 9 bases. This CDR3 has 15 residues. Germline V gene lookup returns CDR1 SEHNR and CDR2 FQNEAQ (reference sequence). With V trimmed by 2 bases and J by 6 bases, 5 bases remained unmatched.

This clonotype was recorded a few times. The chain combines TRBV5-6 with TRBJ1-2; D is ambiguous. The V end was cut by 6 bases, the J end by 7 bases, with 28 bases between. The CDR3 sequence is 17 residues long. Germline V gives CDR1 SGHDT, CDR2 YYEEEE. CDR3 sequence: CASTLSLGVRREGGYTF. Written as DNA, the CDR3 is TGTGCCAGCACCCTCAGTCTTGGAGTCCGTAGAGAGGGTGGCTACACCTTC. The full variable domain, completed using reference TRBV5-6 and TRBJ1-2, is DAGVTQSPTHLIKTRGQQVTLRCSPKSGHDTVSWYQQALGQGPQFIFQYYEEEERQRGNFPDRFSGHQFPNYSSELNVNALLLGDSALYLCASTLSLGVRREGGYTFGSGTRLTVV.

CDR3 nucleotide sequence: TGTGCCAGCAGCCAAGCGGGAACTACGCAGTATTTT. Amino acid sequence: CASSQAGTTQYF. The chain is built from TRBV3-1 and TRBJ2-3; D may be TRBD2 (5 bases). Germline lookup yields CDR1 LGHDT and CDR2 YNNKEL (reference sequence). V lost 1 base and J 8 bases, leaving 7 bases between the germline ends. The CDR3 covers 12 residues.

The CDR3 sequence: CASSVGPSYNEQFF. In nucleotides, the CDR3 is TGTGCCAGCAGCGTAGGACCATCCTACAATGAGCAGTTCTTC. This chain links TRBV11-3 with TRBJ2-1; D gene unclear. This CDR3 contains 14 residues. The V and J ends lost 5 bases and 1 base respectively, with 9 bases between them. Germline lookup yields CDR1 SGHNT and CDR2 YENEEA. The variable domain in full, with the rest retrieved from reference TRBV11-3 and TRBJ2-1, is EAGVVQSPRYKIIEKKQPVAFWCNPISGHNTLYWYLQNLGQGPELLIRYENEEAVDDSQLPKDRFSAERLKGVDSTLKIQPAELGDSAVYLCASSVGPSYNEQFFGPGTRLTVL.

The rearrangement links TRBV6-2 or TRBV6-3 to TRBJ1-4, with TRBD1 as a possible D gene (5 bases). CDR1 is MNHEY and CDR2 is SVGEGT in the germline V gene. There are 16 residues in the CDR3. V shed 7 bases and J shed 5 bases, with 20 bases lying between them. Here the CDR3 reads CASKLAGTSENEKLFF. CDR3 nucleotides: TGTGCCAGCAAACTCGCCGGGACGAGCGAGAATGAAAAACTGTTTTTT.

A remark on this clonotype: One end of the junction is discordant with germline, which a read error may explain. The chain combines TRBV29-1 with TRBJ1-2; TRBD1 might be the D (6 bases). There are 10 residues in the CDR3. The germline gives CDR1 SQVTM, CDR2 ANQGSEA. The chain's CDR3 is CSVEGGGYTF. CDR3 DNA: TGCAGCGTAGAAGGGGGGGGCTACACCTTC. The whole variable domain, remainder taken from reference TRBV29-1 and TRBJ1-2, is SAVISQKPSRDICQRGTSLTIQCQVDSQVTMMFWYRQQPGQSLTLIATANQGSEATYESGFVIDKFPISRPNLTFSTLTVSNMSPEDSSIYLCSVEGGGYTFGSGTRLTVV.

In its sample, this clonotype was seen once. The chain recombines TRBV12-3 or TRBV12-4 with TRBJ1-2; D is unresolved. CDR3 length equals 13 residues. The V gene lost 0 bases and the J gene lost 7 bases, with 9 bases spanning the gap. The CDR3 spells CASSLAVKGGYTF. CDR3 nucleotides: TGTGCCAGCAGTTTAGCGGTGAAGGGTGGCTACACCTTC.

This clonotype was found a few times. V usage is TRBV9 and J usage is TRBJ2-1, with 7 bases that match TRBD2. CDR3 length: 13 residues. Trimming removed 1 base from V and 9 bases from J; junction bases left unmatched: 4. The germline V gene has CDR1 SGDLS and CDR2 YYNGEE. The CDR3 is CASSVLSGREQFF. The CDR3 nucleotides read TGTGCCAGCAGCGTACTTAGCGGGCGTGAGCAGTTCTTC. The whole variable domain, filled in from reference TRBV9 and TRBJ2-1, reads DSGVTQTPKHLITATGQRVTLRCSPRSGDLSVYWYQQSLDQGLQFLIQYYNGEERAKGNILERFSAQQFPDLHSELNLSSLELGDSALYFCASSVLSGREQFFGPGTRLTVL.

Remarks on this clonotype: An end of the junction differs from the germline gene, which may be a read error. The chain couples TRBV12-3 or TRBV12-4 to TRBJ1-1; TRBD1 matches 7 bases. CDR3 length equals 16 residues. This chain's CDR3 is CAGSLGRQGLKTEAFF. The CDR3 nucleotides are TGTGCCGGCAGTTTAGGACGACAGGGATTGAAAACTGAAGCTTTCTTT.

This clonotype turned up a few times. V is TRBV20-1 and J is TRBJ2-7; D might be TRBD2 (7 bases). The germline gives CDR1 DFQATT, CDR2 SNEGSKA (reference sequence). V lost 0 bases to trimming and J lost 3 bases, with 15 bases between them. The CDR3 runs to 15 residues. In nucleotides, the CDR3 is TGCAGTGCTAGAGATGGGGGGGGGGCCCTCTACGAGCAGTACTTC. Its translation is CSARDGGGALYEQYF.

The V call is TRBV7-2, the J call TRBJ1-2; tentative D call: TRBD1 (5 bases). The germline V gene encodes CDR1 SGHTA and CDR2 FQGNSA. Trimming took off 3 bases at V and 1 base at J, with 6 bases between the two ends. The CDR3 contains 13 residues. CDR3 in DNA: TGTGCCAGCAGCTTGGACAATAACTATGGCTACACCTTC. As protein: CASSLDNNYGYTF.

About this clonotype: At one of its ends the junction is not consistent with the germline gene, which may arise from a read error. The rearrangement uses TRBV6-2 or TRBV6-3 and TRBJ2-4; 11 bases agree with TRBD1. The J call may be incorrect, as the DNA end agrees better with TRBJ2-7. Germline CDR1 reads MNHEY; CDR2 reads SVGEGT. This CDR3 spans 16 amino acids. The DNA of the CDR3 is TGTGCCAGCAGCTACTGGAGGGGACAGGGGGACTACGAGCAGTACTTC. This sequence encodes CASSYWRGQGDYEQYF.

This clonotype was seen just once. This chain uses TRBV6-5 with TRBJ1-2, with D uncertain. The CDR3 sequence is 13 residues long. Germline V gene data show CDR1 as MNHEY and CDR2 as SVGAGI. The V and J ends lost 5 bases and 8 bases respectively, with 15 bases between them. The CDR3 bases are TGTGCCAGCAGTAACGGAGGGTGGCGGGGCTACACCTTC. Its protein is CASSNGGWRGYTF.

The genes are TRBV15 and TRBJ2-5; D is uncertain. The CDR3 runs to 13 residues. Germline CDR1 and CDR2: LNHNV and YYDKDF (reference sequence). With 1 base removed from V and 4 bases from J, the gap between germline ends came to 7 bases. DNA for the CDR3: TGTGCCACCAGCAGAGTCCAGGCAGAGACCCAGTACTTC. Its protein product is CATSRVQAETQYF. The full variable domain, in which reference TRBV15 and TRBJ2-5 provide the parts outside the CDR3, is DAMVIQNPRYQVTQFGKPVTLSCSQTLNHNVMYWYQQKSSQAPKLLFHYYDKDFNNEADTPDNFQSRRPNTSFCFLDIRSPGLGDTAMYLCATSRVQAETQYFGPGTRLLVL.

The J gene is TRBJ1-2, the V gene TRBV28, with 7 bases lining up with TRBD1. Germline assignment: CDR1 MDHEN and CDR2 SYDVKM. The CDR3 is 12 amino acids. The trim removed 8 bases at V and 2 bases at J, leaving 2 bases unmatched. The CDR3 here is CASLGQNYGYTF. The CDR3 region has the DNA TGTGCCAGCCTGGGACAGAACTATGGCTACACCTTC.

This clonotype was picked up one time. A read error may produce the germline difference seen at one junction end. The rearrangement links TRBV28 to TRBJ2-1; TRBD2 might be the D (6 bases). The CDR3 spans 14 residues. Germline V gives CDR1 MDHEN, CDR2 SYDVKM. The CDR3 sequence is CASSFGTGYNEHFF. The CDR3 DNA follows: TGTGCCAGCAGTTTCGGGACTGGCTACAATGAGCATTTCTTC.

The chain combines TRBV3-1 with TRBJ2-3, with TRBD1 matching 9 bases. After removal of 8 bases from V and 1 base from J, the junction contained 4 bases not matched to a gene. The CDR3 loop spans 14 amino acids. Germline CDR1 reads LGHDT; CDR2 reads YNNKEL (reference sequence). The CDR3 nucleotides are TGTGCCAGCGGGGACAGGGTCGGCACAGATACGCAGTATTTT. Translated: CASGDRVGTDTQYF.

This clonotype was detected only once. The chain joins TRBV6-2 or TRBV6-3 to TRBJ2-3; no reliable D call. CDR3 length equals 14 residues. CDR1 MNHEY and CDR2 SVGEGT come from the germline V gene. Deletions cut 5 bases from V and 5 bases from J, with 14 bases between. CDR3 sequence (DNA): TGTGCCAGCAGTCCCGCGAGTTGGGTAGATACGCAGTATTTT. Its protein product is CASSPASWVDTQYF.

The chain is built from TRBV12-3 or TRBV12-4 and TRBJ2-1; the D gene could be TRBD1 or TRBD2 (5 bases each). This CDR3 has 12 residues. The germline V and J ends were trimmed by 4 bases and 10 bases, with 11 bases remaining between them. The CDR3 nucleotides are TGTGCCAGCAGTTATCTAGCAGGGGAGCAGTTCTTC. This codes for CASSYLAGEQFF.

CDR3 sequence (DNA): TGTGCCAGCAGCTTAGGATCCAGGGGGTACACTGAAGCTTTCTTT. It codes for CASSLGSRGYTEAFF. The chain recombines TRBV7-9 with TRBJ1-1; 7 nucleotides align to TRBD1. Germline trimming cut 1 base from V and 3 bases from J; bases unmatched to any gene: 5. The CDR3 length is 15 residues. Germline V gives CDR1 SEHNR, CDR2 FQNEAQ (reference sequence).

This clonotype occurred a few times. The V and J genes are TRBV9 and TRBJ2-7; a weak D match, TRBD1 (6 bases). There are 14 residues in the CDR3. Trimming left V 3 bases short and J 0 bases short, with 10 bases between. Germline V gives CDR1 SGDLS, CDR2 YYNGEE. CDR3 region: CASSARGFSYEQYF. The CDR3 DNA follows: TGTGCCAGCAGCGCAAGGGGGTTCTCCTACGAGCAGTACTTC. The full variable domain, with the rest looked up from reference TRBV9 and TRBJ2-7, is DSGVTQTPKHLITATGQRVTLRCSPRSGDLSVYWYQQSLDQGLQFLIQYYNGEERAKGNILERFSAQQFPDLHSELNLSSLELGDSALYFCASSARGFSYEQYFGPGTRLTVT.

V and J are TRBV3-1 and TRBJ2-5; 9 positions match TRBD2. Germline V gene data show CDR1 as LGHDT and CDR2 as YNNKEL (reference sequence). This CDR3 comprises 16 residues. V was pared by 3 bases and J by 11 bases, with 16 bases of the junction left unmatched. CDR3 nucleotide sequence: TGTGCCAGCAGCCATGGCCTAGCGGGAAAGTATTATGAGCAGTACTTC. Encoded protein: CASSHGLAGKYYEQYF.

CDR3 sequence (DNA): TGTGCCATCAGTGGACTAGCGGGGGGCTACAATGAGCAGTTCTTC. Translating it yields CAISGLAGGYNEQFF. This rearrangement joins TRBV10-3 to TRBJ2-1; 13 positions match TRBD2. The V gene's germline CDR1 is ENHRY and CDR2 SYGVKD. The CDR3 contains 15 residues. V lost 4 bases and J lost 3; bases outside the gene matches: 0.

The rearrangement uses TRBV7-2 and TRBJ1-5, with 9 bases that match TRBD1. The J segment lost 7 bases and the V segment lost 3 bases, leaving 4 bases of the junction unmatched. There are 14 residues in the CDR3. CDR1 is SGHTA and CDR2 is FQGNSA in the germline V gene. As DNA, the CDR3 is TGTGCCAGCAGCTTCGACAGGGGGGAACAGCCCCAGCATTTT. Translated: CASSFDRGEQPQHF.

The chain joins TRBV5-6 to TRBJ2-3, with a weak D call TRBD1 (6 bases). In germline, CDR1 is SGHDT, CDR2 YYEEEE. Trimming cost V 5 bases and J 0 bases, with 22 bases left between them. This CDR3 region has 18 residues. The chain's CDR3 is CASRLLRPGTTSTDTQYF. In DNA form, the CDR3 reads TGTGCCAGCAGATTGTTGCGCCCCGGGACAACTAGCACAGATACGCAGTATTTT.

This rearrangement joins TRBV7-8 to TRBJ2-7, with 9 bases aligning to TRBD2. This CDR3 is built from 14 residues. V lost 3 bases and J lost 7; bases outside the gene matches: 7. CDR1 is SGHVS, CDR2 FQNEAQ, per germline. The DNA of the CDR3 is TGTGCCAGCAGCTTCCTAGCGGGATACAATGAGCAGTACTTC. Translated: CASSFLAGYNEQYF.